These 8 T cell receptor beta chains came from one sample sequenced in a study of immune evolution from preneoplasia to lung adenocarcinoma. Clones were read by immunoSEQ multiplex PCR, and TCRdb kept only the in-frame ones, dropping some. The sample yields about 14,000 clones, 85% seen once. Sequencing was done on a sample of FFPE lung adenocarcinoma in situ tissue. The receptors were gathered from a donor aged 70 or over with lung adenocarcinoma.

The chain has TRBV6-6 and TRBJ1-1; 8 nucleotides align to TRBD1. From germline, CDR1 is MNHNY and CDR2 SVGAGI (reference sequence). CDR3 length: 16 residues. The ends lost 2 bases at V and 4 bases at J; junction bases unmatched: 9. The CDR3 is CASSYGGQGSVTEAFF. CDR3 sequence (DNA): TGTGCCAGCAGTTACGGCGGACAGGGTTCGGTCACTGAAGCTTTCTTT.

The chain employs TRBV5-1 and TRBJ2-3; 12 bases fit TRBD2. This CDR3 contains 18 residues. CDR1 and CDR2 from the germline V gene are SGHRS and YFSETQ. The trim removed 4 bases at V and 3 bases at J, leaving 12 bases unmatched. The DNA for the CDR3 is TGCGCCAGCAGCCTGAGACGAACCGGGACTAGCGGGACAGATACGCAGTATTTT. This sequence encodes CASSLRRTGTSGTDTQYF.

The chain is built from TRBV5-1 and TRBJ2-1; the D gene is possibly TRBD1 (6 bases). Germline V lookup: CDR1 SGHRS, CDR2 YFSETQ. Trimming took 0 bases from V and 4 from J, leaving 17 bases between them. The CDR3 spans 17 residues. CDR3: CASSLGGPSLGYNEQFF. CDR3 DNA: TGCGCCAGCAGCTTGGGGGGGCCTTCCCTAGGATACAATGAGCAGTTCTTC.

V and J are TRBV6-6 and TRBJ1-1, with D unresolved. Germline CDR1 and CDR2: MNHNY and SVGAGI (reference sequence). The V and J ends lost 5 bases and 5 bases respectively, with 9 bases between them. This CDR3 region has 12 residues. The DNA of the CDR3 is TGTGCCAGCAGTCACCTGGGGACTGAAGCTTTCTTT. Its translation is CASSHLGTEAFF.

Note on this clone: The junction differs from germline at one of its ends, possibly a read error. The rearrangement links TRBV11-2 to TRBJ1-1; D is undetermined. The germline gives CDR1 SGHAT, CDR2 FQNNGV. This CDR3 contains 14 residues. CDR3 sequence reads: CASGLGRGNTEAFF. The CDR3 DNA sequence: TGTGCCAGCGGCTTAGGGCGCGGGAACACTGAAGCTTTCTTT.

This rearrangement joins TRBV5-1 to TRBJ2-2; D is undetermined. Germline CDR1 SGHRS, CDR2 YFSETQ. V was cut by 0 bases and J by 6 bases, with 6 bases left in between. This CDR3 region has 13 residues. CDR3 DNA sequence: TGCGCCAGCAGCTTGGAGGTGGCCGGGGAGCTGTTTTTT. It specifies CASSLEVAGELFF.

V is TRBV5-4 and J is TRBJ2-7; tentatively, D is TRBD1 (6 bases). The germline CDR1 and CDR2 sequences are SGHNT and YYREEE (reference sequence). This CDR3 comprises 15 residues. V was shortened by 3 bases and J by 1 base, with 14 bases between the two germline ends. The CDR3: CASSSPRTVSYEQYF. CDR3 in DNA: TGTGCCAGCAGCTCACCCCGGACAGTGTCCTACGAGCAGTACTTC.

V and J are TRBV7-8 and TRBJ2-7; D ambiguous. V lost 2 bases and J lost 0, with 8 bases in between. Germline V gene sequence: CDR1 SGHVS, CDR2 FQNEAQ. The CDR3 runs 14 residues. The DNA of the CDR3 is TGTGCCAGCAGCTTAATTCAAGGCTCCTACGAGCAGTACTTC. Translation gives CASSLIQGSYEQYF. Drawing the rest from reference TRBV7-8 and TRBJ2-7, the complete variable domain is GAGVSQSPRYKVAKRGQDVALRCDPISGHVSLFWYQQALGQGPEFLTYFQNEAQLDKSGLPSDRFFAERPEGSVSTLKIQRTQQEDSAVYLCASSLIQGSYEQYFGPGTRLTVT.